This entry lists 20 T cell receptor beta chains sequenced from one sample in a study of identifying expanded T cells in peripheral blood (dated by TCRdb to about 2019). Library method: the immunoSEQ multiplex PCR assay. In TCRdb, the immuneACCESS table is reduced to in-frame sequences with V and J assigned. These tables do not hold every clone; where another copy was compared, an unresolved V gene accounts for under half, and the others remain unexplained. The sample has more than 45,000 clones on record, approximately 83% of them singletons. Roughly a sixth of the sample goes to the ten largest clones. The sequencing input was blood. The receptors here all came from a person aged 18 to 75 in good health.

The gene calls are TRBV27 and TRBJ2-2, with D maybe TRBD2 (6 bases). The CDR3 runs 16 residues. The germline CDR1 and CDR2 sequences are MNHEY and SMNVEV (reference sequence). V was cut by 10 bases and J by 1 base, with 19 bases left in between. CDR3 amino acids: CATQRDGAGNTGELFF. CDR3 bases: TGTGCCACTCAACGAGATGGAGCGGGGAACACCGGGGAGCTGTTTTTT.

At least ten counts were recorded for this clone. The rearrangement joins TRBV4-2 to TRBJ2-5, with D possibly matching TRBD2 (5 bases). The V and J ends lost 5 bases and 3 bases respectively, with 13 bases between them. CDR1 and CDR2 from the germline V gene are LGHNA and YNFKEQ. The CDR3 totals 14 residues. CDR3 protein: CASSEGLAEETQYF. The DNA of the CDR3 is TGTGCCAGCAGCGAAGGGCTAGCCGAAGAGACCCAGTACTTC.

The J gene is TRBJ2-3, the V gene TRBV7-2; 9 nucleotides agree with TRBD2. J lost 1 base, V lost 5 bases, and 7 bases had no gene match. Germline V gives CDR1 SGHTA, CDR2 FQGNSA. This CDR3 has 16 amino acids. The CDR3 bases are TGTGCCAGCAGCCCGATAGCGGGAGTTGGCACAGATACGCAGTATTTT. Translating it yields CASSPIAGVGTDTQYF.

The chain employs TRBV21-1 and TRBJ1-2; the D call of TRBD1 is as the table states it, not checked on the DNA. TRBV21-1 is marked as a pseudogene. The CDR3 is 12 residues long. The CDR3, as DNA: TGTGCCAGCAGCAAAGTTCCAGATGGCTACACCTTC. It yields the protein CASSKVPDGYTF.

This clone was observed once. The chain has TRBV28 and TRBJ1-2; TRBD1 might be the D (5 bases). Germline-derived CDR1 and CDR2 are MDHEN and SYDVKM. Trimming removed 6 bases from V and 4 bases from J, with 15 bases in between. This CDR3 has 14 amino acids. The CDR3: CASSLMRGGYGYTF. The CDR3 DNA reads TGTGCCAGCAGCCTTATGCGGGGCGGCTATGGCTACACCTTC.

CDR3 DNA: TGTGCCAGCACCTCCGGCAAGACGCAGTATTTT. Translating gives CASTSGKTQYF. The chain joins TRBV7-2 to TRBJ2-3, with D hard to call. The germline V gene encodes CDR1 SGHTA and CDR2 FQGNSA. CDR3 length: 11 residues. Trimming removed 7 bases at V and 9 bases at J, with 11 bases between.

This clone was recorded a few times. The chain links TRBV7-9 to TRBJ1-6, with unresolved D. Germline lookup yields CDR1 SEHNR and CDR2 FQNEAQ (reference sequence). The V end lost 1 base, the J end lost 3 bases, and 10 bases lay between the germline ends. The CDR3 is made up of 16 amino acids. CDR3 nucleotides: TGTGCCAGCAGCTTAGGGGTTGGGTTCTATAATTCACCCCTCCACTTT. Its protein product is CASSLGVGFYNSPLHF.

This chain uses TRBV2 with TRBJ2-7; TRBD2 matches 8 bases. This CDR3 is 14 amino acids long. The V segment lost 2 bases and the J segment 3 bases; nucleotides outside the gene matches: 3. CDR1 is SNHLY, CDR2 FYNNEI, per germline. For the CDR3, the DNA is TGTGCCAGCAGTGAACTAGCGGGCTTCTACGAGCAGTACTTC. Amino acids: CASSELAGFYEQYF.

The chain recombines TRBV7-8 with TRBJ1-1; D remains ambiguous. Per germline, CDR1 SGHVS and CDR2 FQNEAQ. The CDR3 is 14 residues long. Trimming removed 5 bases at V and 6 bases at J, with 16 bases between. The CDR3 loop is CASSHRVAEAEAFF. The CDR3 DNA sequence: TGTGCCAGCAGCCATAGGGTTGCTGAGGCTGAAGCTTTCTTT.

The rearrangement joins TRBV5-6 to TRBJ2-7; 9 bases align to TRBD1. There are 15 residues in the CDR3. Germline CDR1 is SGHDT and CDR2 is YYEEEE. J gave up 7 bases and V 4 bases, and 12 bases lay outside the gene matches. CDR3: CASSDSGQGRWEQYF. The CDR3 DNA reads TGTGCCAGCAGCGATTCGGGACAGGGAAGGTGGGAGCAGTACTTC.

The chain carries TRBV11-3 and TRBJ2-1; TRBD2 aligns across 9 bases. Unmatched junction bases numbered 5, after V lost 1 base and J lost 1 base. This CDR3 has 17 residues. Germline V gives CDR1 SGHNT, CDR2 YENEEA. CDR3 in amino acids: CASSLARAGGSYNEQFF. The CDR3 DNA reads as TGTGCCAGCAGCTTAGCCCGCGCGGGAGGGTCCTACAATGAGCAGTTCTTC.

The chain is built from TRBV2 and TRBJ2-7; D call uncertain. The V gene lost 3 bases and the J gene lost 6 bases, with 15 bases spanning the gap. Per the germline V gene, CDR1 is SNHLY and CDR2 is FYNNEI. This CDR3 is built from 14 residues. The DNA of the CDR3 is TGTGCCAGCAGTGACAGCCAGCCCTTTTTCGAGCAGTACGTC. This gives the protein CASSDSQPFFEQYV.

The chain uses TRBV30 and TRBJ2-5; a possible D gene is TRBD2 (5 bases). From germline, CDR1 is GTSNPN and CDR2 SVGIG (reference sequence). V was pared by 1 base and J by 6 bases, with 12 bases between. The CDR3 sequence is 13 residues long. The CDR3 DNA follows: TGTGCCTGGAGTGCCCGAGCGGTAAAGACCCAGTACTTC. Amino acid sequence: CAWSARAVKTQYF.

The rearrangement links TRBV5-1 to TRBJ1-1; 8 bases fit TRBD1. The germline V gene encodes CDR1 SGHRS and CDR2 YFSETQ. After removal of 4 bases from V and 9 bases from J, the junction contained 5 bases not matched to a gene. The CDR3 consists of 12 residues. The CDR3 DNA reads as TGCGCCAGCAGCCCTGGGACAGGACAAGCTTTCTTT. Its translation is CASSPGTGQAFF.

This clone was detected once. J is TRBJ2-2 and V is TRBV5-1; either TRBD1 or TRBD2 may supply D (5 bases each). The CDR3 loop spans 15 amino acids. The germline V gene encodes CDR1 SGHRS and CDR2 YFSETQ. Trimming removed 0 bases at V and 7 bases at J, with 13 bases between. The CDR3 nucleotides are TGCGCCAGCAGCTTGGAAGGGGACGGCGGCGGGGAGCTGTTTTTT. Translating gives CASSLEGDGGGELFF. Based on the CDR3 plus reference TRBV5-1 and TRBJ2-2, the full variable domain is KAGVTQTPRYLIKTRGQQVTLSCSPISGHRSVSWYQQTPGQGLQFLFEYFSETQRNKGNFPGRFSGRQFSNSRSEMNVSTLELGDSALYLCASSLEGDGGGELFFGEGSRLTVL.

J is TRBJ2-3 and V is TRBV5-1; TRBD2 agrees at 14 bases. CDR3 length equals 18 residues. The J segment lost 0 bases and the V segment lost 3 bases, leaving 6 bases of the junction unmatched. Germline lookup yields CDR1 SGHRS and CDR2 YFSETQ. CDR3 region: CASSSLGLAGASTDTQYF. The CDR3 nucleotides read TGCGCCAGCAGCTCTCTGGGACTAGCGGGGGCTAGCACAGATACGCAGTATTTT.

This clone turned up a few times. The chain uses TRBV19 and TRBJ2-2, with D uncertain. This CDR3 region has 12 residues. The V gene's germline CDR1 is LNHDA and CDR2 SQIVND (reference sequence). Between the trimmed V and J ends, which lost 10 bases and 3 bases, there was a span of 9 bases. In DNA form, the CDR3 reads TGTGCCACCGGACGGGACACCGGGGAGCTGTTTTTT. It specifies CATGRDTGELFF.

CDR3 protein: CASSSPSEQYF. CDR3 sequence (DNA): TGTGCCAGCAGTTCCCCGTCCGAGCAGTACTTC. V and J are TRBV6-1 and TRBJ2-7; D gene ambiguous. Trimming removed 5 bases from V and 6 bases from J, with 8 bases in between. Germline lookup yields CDR1 MNHNS and CDR2 SASEGT. This CDR3 has 11 residues.

The chain is built from TRBV7-9 and TRBJ1-1; D remains unclear. The germline gives CDR1 SEHNR, CDR2 FQNEAQ (reference sequence). V was cut by 2 bases and J by 0 bases, with 4 bases left in between. The CDR3 covers 13 residues. CDR3 in amino acids: CASSLWLNTEAFF. The DNA for the CDR3 is TGTGCCAGCAGCTTATGGCTGAACACTGAAGCTTTCTTT.

This chain uses TRBV2 with TRBJ1-4; 8 bases map to TRBD1. Germline CDR1 reads SNHLY; CDR2 reads FYNNEI. After removal of 4 bases from V and 4 bases from J, the junction contained 11 bases not matched to a gene. The CDR3 is 17 amino acids. CDR3 sequence reads: CASSGRSEDRVNEKLFF. For the CDR3, the DNA is TGTGCCAGCAGTGGACGATCGGAGGACAGGGTTAATGAAAAACTGTTTTTT.